The 16 T cell receptor beta chains below all came from one sample that was sequenced in a study of beta chain features in type 1 diabetes. The study's findings and limits: TCRB CDR3s were moderately but significantly shorter in Type 1 diabetes patients in all four CD4+ subsets.

Their recognized antigens are unknown. The entirety of the isolated RNA underwent reverse transcription, so expressed TCRB transcripts were sequenced. Method: immunoSEQ multiplex PCR; TCRdb's copy keeps in-frame clones and lacks some. The repertoire includes about 270,000 clones, 14% of them detected once, and around 0.016% sits in the top ten. The sample was naive CD4+ T cells from blood. These receptors all stem from a man aged 25 to 40 with type 1 diabetes.

The V and J genes are TRBV9 and TRBJ2-7; D gene ambiguous. The CDR3 spans 14 residues. Per germline, CDR1 SGDLS and CDR2 YYNGEE. V was cut by 1 base and J by 5 bases, with 13 bases left in between. The CDR3 coding sequence is TGTGCCAGCAGCGTAAACCAGATGTTCCACGAGCAGTACTTC. Its translation is CASSVNQMFHEQYF.

V is TRBV7-3 and J is TRBJ2-1; TRBD2 aligns across 11 bases. Germline assignment: CDR1 SGHTA and CDR2 FQGTGA. J was trimmed by 3 bases and V by 4 bases; bases with no gene match: 2. The CDR3 runs to 15 residues. As DNA, the CDR3 is TGTGCCAGCAGCTCGGGACTAGCGGACTACAATGAGCAGTTCTTC. It encodes CASSSGLADYNEQFF.

V and J are TRBV27 and TRBJ2-3, with 9 bases identical to TRBD1. Germline CDR1 reads MNHEY; CDR2 reads SMNVEV (reference sequence). After removal of 6 bases from V and 2 bases from J, the junction contained 12 bases not matched to a gene. CDR3 length equals 17 residues. CDR3 amino acids: CASRDRSGTGLTDTQYF. CDR3 nucleotide sequence: TGTGCCAGCAGGGACCGCAGCGGGACAGGGCTCACAGATACGCAGTATTTT.

This clone occurred many times. The chain carries TRBV29-1 and TRBJ2-1; D may be TRBD2 (5 bases). V was shortened by 7 bases and J by 8 bases, with 15 bases between the two germline ends. CDR1 and CDR2 (germline): SQVTM, ANQGSEA. The CDR3 length is 12 residues. The CDR3 loop is CSARWDSDEQFF. The CDR3 DNA sequence: TGCAGCGCGAGGTGGGATAGCGATGAGCAGTTCTTC.

A few counts support this clone. This sequence joins TRBV7-3 and TRBJ2-1, with D maybe TRBD2 (5 bases). This CDR3 region has 15 residues. V gave up 0 bases and J gave up 5 bases, with 11 bases separating them. Looked up from germline, CDR1 is SGHTA and CDR2 is FQGTGA. CDR3 residues: CASSLTGSFNNEQFF. The CDR3 DNA reads as TGTGCCAGCAGCTTAACAGGGAGCTTCAACAATGAGCAGTTCTTC.

This clone was seen a few times. This rearrangement joins TRBV7-9 to TRBJ2-3; TRBD2 matches 11 bases. Germline assignment: CDR1 SEHNR and CDR2 FQNEAQ (reference sequence). V lost 5 bases to trimming and J lost 2 bases; unmatched junction nucleotides: 9. This CDR3 spans 17 amino acids. The CDR3 nucleotides are TGTGCCAGCAGCGGGACCCTGACTAGCGGGACCACAGATACGCAGTATTTT. It encodes CASSGTLTSGTTDTQYF. The full variable domain, rest sourced from reference TRBV7-9 and TRBJ2-3, is DTGVSQNPRHKITKRGQNVTFRCDPISEHNRLYWYRQTLGQGPEFLTYFQNEAQLEKSRLLSDRFSAERPKGSFSTLEIQRTEQGDSAMYLCASSGTLTSGTTDTQYFGPGTRLTVL.

This clone has more than one count but fewer than ten. In DNA form, the CDR3 reads TGCGCCAGCAGCTTGGTGGGACAAAGCTCCTACAATGAGCAGTTCTTC. The encoded protein is CASSLVGQSSYNEQFF. The chain employs TRBV5-1 and TRBJ2-1; D possibly corresponds to TRBD1 (6 bases). Trimming stripped 0 bases from V and 0 bases from J, with 10 bases between. Germline CDR1 SGHRS, CDR2 YFSETQ. The CDR3 extends over 16 amino acids.

The chain has TRBV9 and TRBJ1-2, with D unresolved. The V end was cut by 0 bases, the J end by 1 base, with 10 bases between. Per the germline V gene, CDR1 is SGDLS and CDR2 is YYNGEE. The length of the CDR3 is 15 residues. The CDR3 sequence is CASSVDPVDNYGYTF. The CDR3 coding sequence is TGTGCCAGCAGCGTAGATCCAGTCGATAACTATGGCTACACCTTC.

This clone was seen more than once but under ten times. The CDR3 is CSVAWASTIPLKYEQYF. The DNA of the CDR3 is TGCAGCGTTGCTTGGGCTTCGACTATCCCTTTAAAGTACGAGCAGTACTTC. This chain links TRBV29-1 with TRBJ2-7, with TRBD2 as a possible D gene (5 bases). CDR3 length equals 17 residues. The germline gives CDR1 SQVTM, CDR2 ANQGSEA. Trimming pared 4 bases from V and 4 bases from J, leaving 26 bases between.

The V gene is TRBV7-2, the J gene TRBJ2-3; TRBD2 agrees at 10 bases. Germline trimming cut 1 base from V and 4 bases from J; bases unmatched to any gene: 2. Germline V gives CDR1 SGHTA, CDR2 FQGNSA. The CDR3 length is 15 residues. CDR3 region: CASSLVSGRADTQYF. CDR3 sequence (DNA): TGTGCCAGCAGCTTAGTGAGCGGGAGGGCAGATACGCAGTATTTT.

The chain carries TRBV14 and TRBJ1-1; D is unclear. CDR3 size: 15 residues. The V end lost 2 bases, the J end lost 3 bases, and 13 bases lay between the germline ends. CDR1 is SGHDN and CDR2 is FVKESK in the germline V gene. The CDR3 reads CASSQNHGRYTEAFF. Here the CDR3 DNA reads TGTGCCAGCAGCCAAAACCACGGGAGATACACTGAAGCTTTCTTT. Full variable domain (remainder filled in from reference TRBV14 and TRBJ1-1): EAGVTQFPSHSVIEKGQTVTLRCDPISGHDNLYWYRRVMGKEIKFLLHFVKESKQDESGMPNNRFLAERTGGTYSTLKVQPAELEDSGVYFCASSQNHGRYTEAFFGQGTRLTVV.

In nucleotides, the CDR3 is TGTGCCAGCAGCTTGGGGGGACAGGGGGCATACGAGCAGTACTTC. This sequence encodes CASSLGGQGAYEQYF. The chain carries TRBV5-4 and TRBJ2-7; TRBD1 matches at 12 bases. This CDR3 region has 15 residues. After removal of 0 bases from V and 4 bases from J, the junction contained 2 bases not matched to a gene. Germline V CDR1 and CDR2: SGHNT, YYREEE (reference sequence). Using reference TRBV5-4 and TRBJ2-7 for the parts outside the CDR3, the full variable domain is ETGVTQSPTHLIKTRGQQVTLRCSSQSGHNTVSWYQQALGQGPQFIFQYYREEENGRGNFPPRFSGLQFPNYSSELNVNALELDDSALYLCASSLGGQGAYEQYFGPGTRLTVT.

This chain uses TRBV29-1 with TRBJ2-1; D perhaps matches TRBD1 (6 bases). V was shortened by 5 bases and J by 10 bases, with 21 bases between the two germline ends. This CDR3 has 14 residues. Germline V gene sequence: CDR1 SQVTM, CDR2 ANQGSEA. CDR3 sequence (DNA): TGCAGCGTTTTAGATGGGGGCGCTTTTGGGGAGCAGTTCTTC. Encoded protein: CSVLDGGAFGEQFF.

In this sample, this clone turned up a few times. Here the CDR3 reads CATAKGDQPQHF. The DNA of the CDR3 is TGTGCCACCGCAAAGGGGGATCAGCCCCAGCATTTT. The chain uses TRBV15 and TRBJ1-5; D perhaps matches TRBD1 (6 bases). Germline CDR1 and CDR2: LNHNV and YYDKDF (reference sequence). This CDR3 region has 12 residues. With 8 bases removed from V and 5 bases from J, the gap between germline ends came to 10 bases.

This clone was seen only a few times. An end of the junction does not agree with germline; a read error may underlie this. V usage is TRBV4-2 and J usage is TRBJ1-1, with 8 bases fitting TRBD1. This CDR3 has 15 residues. Germline CDR1 reads LGHNA; CDR2 reads YNFKEQ. The CDR3 region is CASGQPGQGNTEAFF. The CDR3 coding sequence is TGTGCCAGCGGCCAACCTGGACAGGGAAACACTGAAGCTTTCTTT.

The chain is built from TRBV7-3 and TRBJ1-1; the D gene is possibly TRBD1 (5 bases). Germline CDR1 is SGHTA and CDR2 is FQGTGA. Trimming pared 5 bases from V and 5 bases from J, leaving 12 bases between. This CDR3 spans 13 amino acids. The CDR3 sequence: CASSAQGSTEAFF. Written as DNA, the CDR3 is TGTGCCAGCAGCGCGCAGGGATCGACTGAAGCTTTCTTT. Variable domain in full (rest from reference TRBV7-3 and TRBJ1-1): GAGVSQTPSNKVTEKGKYVELRCDPISGHTALYWYRQSLGQGPEFLIYFQGTGAADDSGLPNDRFFAVRPEGSVSTLKIQRTERGDSAVYLCASSAQGSTEAFFGQGTRLTVV.